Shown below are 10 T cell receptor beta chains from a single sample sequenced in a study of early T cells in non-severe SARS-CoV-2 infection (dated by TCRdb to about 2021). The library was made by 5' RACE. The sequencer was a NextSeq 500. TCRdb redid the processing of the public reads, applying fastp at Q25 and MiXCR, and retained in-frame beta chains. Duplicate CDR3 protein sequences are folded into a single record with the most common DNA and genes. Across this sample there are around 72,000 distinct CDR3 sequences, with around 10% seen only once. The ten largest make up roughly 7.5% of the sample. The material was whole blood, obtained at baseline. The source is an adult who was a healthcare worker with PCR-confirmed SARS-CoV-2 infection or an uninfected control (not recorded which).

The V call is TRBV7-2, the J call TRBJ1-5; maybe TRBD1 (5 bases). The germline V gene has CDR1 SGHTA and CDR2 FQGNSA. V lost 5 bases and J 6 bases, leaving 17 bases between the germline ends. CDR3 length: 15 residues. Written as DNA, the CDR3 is TGTGCCAGCAGCCCCCTGGGGGAGAGAGTTCAGCCCCAGCATTTT. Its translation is CASSPLGERVQPQHF.

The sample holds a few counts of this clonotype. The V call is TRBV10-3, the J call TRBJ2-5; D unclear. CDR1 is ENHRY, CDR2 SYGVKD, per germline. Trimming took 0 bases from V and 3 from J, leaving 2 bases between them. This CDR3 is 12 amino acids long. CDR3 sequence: CAISESKETQYF. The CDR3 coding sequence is TGTGCCATCAGTGAGTCTAAAGAGACCCAGTACTTC.

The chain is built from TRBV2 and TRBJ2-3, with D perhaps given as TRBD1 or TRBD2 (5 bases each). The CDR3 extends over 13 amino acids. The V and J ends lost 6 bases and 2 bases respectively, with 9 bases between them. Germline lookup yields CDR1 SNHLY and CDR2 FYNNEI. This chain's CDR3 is CASRGVTTDTQYF. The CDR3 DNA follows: TGTGCCAGCAGGGGGGTTACCACAGATACGCAGTATTTT.

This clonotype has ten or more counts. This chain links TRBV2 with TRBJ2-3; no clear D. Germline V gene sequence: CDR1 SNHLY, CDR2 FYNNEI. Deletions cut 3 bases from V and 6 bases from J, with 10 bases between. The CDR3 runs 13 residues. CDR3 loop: CASSDDRADTQYF. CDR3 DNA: TGTGCCAGCAGTGATGATAGGGCCGATACGCAGTATTTT.

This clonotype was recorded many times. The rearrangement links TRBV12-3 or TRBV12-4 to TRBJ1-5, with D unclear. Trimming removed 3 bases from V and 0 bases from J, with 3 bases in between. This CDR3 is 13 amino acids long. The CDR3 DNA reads TGTGCCAGCAGTTTCAATAGCAATCAGCCCCAGCATTTT. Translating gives CASSFNSNQPQHF.

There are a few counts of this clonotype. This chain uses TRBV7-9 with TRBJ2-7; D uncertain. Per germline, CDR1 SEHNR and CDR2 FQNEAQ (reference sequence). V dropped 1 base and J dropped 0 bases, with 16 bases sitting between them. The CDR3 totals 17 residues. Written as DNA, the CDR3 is TGTGCCAGCAGCTTAGAACCTCGGACCTTAAGCTCCTACGAGCAGTACTTC. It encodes CASSLEPRTLSSYEQYF.

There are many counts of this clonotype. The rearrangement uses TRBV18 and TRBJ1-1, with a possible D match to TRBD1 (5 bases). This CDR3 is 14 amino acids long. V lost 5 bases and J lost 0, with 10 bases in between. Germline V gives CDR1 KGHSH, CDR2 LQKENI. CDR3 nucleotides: TGTGCCAGCTCAGGGGGTCGGATGAACACTGAAGCTTTCTTT. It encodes CASSGGRMNTEAFF.

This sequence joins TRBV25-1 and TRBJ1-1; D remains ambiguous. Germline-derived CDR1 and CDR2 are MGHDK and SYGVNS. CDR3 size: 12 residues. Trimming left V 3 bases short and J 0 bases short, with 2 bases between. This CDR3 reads CASSDMNTEAFF. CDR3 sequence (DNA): TGTGCCAGCAGTGATATGAACACTGAAGCTTTCTTT.

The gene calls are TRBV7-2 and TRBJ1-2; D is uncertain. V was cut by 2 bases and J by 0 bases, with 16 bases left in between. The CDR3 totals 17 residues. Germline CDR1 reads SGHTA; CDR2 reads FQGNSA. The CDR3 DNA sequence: TGTGCCAGCAGCTTAATGTCAGGAACTTGGTCTAACTATGGCTACACCTTC. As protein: CASSLMSGTWSNYGYTF.

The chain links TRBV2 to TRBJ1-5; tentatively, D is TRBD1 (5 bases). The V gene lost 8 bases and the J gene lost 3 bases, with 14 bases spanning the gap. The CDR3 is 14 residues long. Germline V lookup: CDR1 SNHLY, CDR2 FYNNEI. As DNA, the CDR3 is TGTGCCAGCCGGGTGGGACGGAACAATCAGCCCCAGCATTTT. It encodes CASRVGRNNQPQHF.